This is a list of T cell receptor beta chains from one sample in a study of cytomegalovirus exposure and HLA in healthy donors. Data came from immunoSEQ multiplex PCR; TCRdb stores just in-frame clones and leaves some out. The sample lists 80,000 to 100,000 clones, roughly 77% occurring once. The specimen sequenced was PBMCs. These receptors all come from a human donor in good health. Both conserved end residues are part of each CDR3.

J gene	V gene	CDR3 protein
TRBJ1-1	TRBV21-1	CASSLRQFPDTEAFF
TRBJ2-1	TRBV11-3	CASSSGGANEQFF
TRBJ2-2	TRBV29-1	CSVEGTLANTGELFF
TRBJ2-7	TRBV6-1	CASSIPGLAGEQYF
TRBJ2-2	TRBV9	CASSVEEGPNTGELFF
TRBJ1-2	TRBV15	CATRQSPGQLYGYTF
TRBJ2-1	TRBV7-2	CASSLSGRSYNEQFF
TRBJ2-7	TRBV7-9	CASSRGRAGGSYEQYF
TRBJ2-2	TRBV4-3	CASSQDFSPAGELFF
TRBJ1-2	TRBV9	CASSAQGSYTF
TRBJ2-2	TRBV5-1	CASSLAGSNTGELFF
TRBJ2-1	TRBV5-1	CASSIVGLAKDEQFF
TRBJ1-1	TRBV2	CASSVMNTEAFF
TRBJ2-4	TRBV4-1	CASSQGQWTITGKRNIQYF
TRBJ2-3	TRBV14	CASSHHGTRLGADTQYF
TRBJ2-3	TRBV18	CASSRDGGTDTQYF
TRBJ2-1	TRBV7-3	CASSPTVLAGHYYNEQFF
TRBJ2-1	TRBV7-2	CASRRTGTSGRSAYNEQFF
TRBJ1-4	TRBV9	CASSPGVTNEKLFF
TRBJ2-2	TRBV28	CATGVVGTGELFF
TRBJ2-5	TRBV19	CASSISGTHKETQYF
TRBJ1-4	TRBV4-3	CASSLTPGGSNEKLFF